These 31 T cell receptor beta chains were sequenced from one sample in a study of monozygotic twins with inflammatory bowel disease. TCRdb re-called the 5' RACE reads, yielding one record per CDR3 amino acid sequence without DNA. Here the sample table reports about 210,000 distinct CDR3 sequences. Sequencing was carried out using blood. These receptors all come from a human donor with ulcerative colitis or Crohn's disease, or a healthy co-twin of an affected twin (not recorded which).

The chain couples TRBV29-1 to TRBJ2-3; with no DNA, the TCRdb D assignment of TRBD1 cannot be verified. Germline CDR1 is SQVTM and CDR2 is ANQGSEA. The CDR3 loop spans 14 amino acids. This chain's CDR3 is CSSGGGQSADTQYF.

The chain is built from TRBV18 and TRBJ2-1. This CDR3 contains 15 residues. Germline CDR1 is KGHSH and CDR2 is LQKENI. CDR3: CASSPQFGSHNEQFF.

The chain combines TRBV10-3 with TRBJ1-4; TCRdb calls TRBD1, which cannot be checked without DNA. CDR1 is ENHRY and CDR2 is SYGVKD in the germline V gene. The CDR3 consists of 13 residues. CDR3 region: CAIRGQANEKLFF.

The rearrangement uses TRBV12-3 or TRBV12-4 and TRBJ1-1. The length of the CDR3 is 12 residues. CDR3 sequence: CASRRLNTEAFF.

The chain joins TRBV7-8 to TRBJ2-2. The CDR3 runs to 16 residues. Germline V gives CDR1 SGHVS, CDR2 FQNEAQ. CDR3 sequence: CASSLALGLNTGELFF.

This chain joins TRBV5-1 and TRBJ2-1. Germline-derived CDR1 and CDR2 are SGHRS and YFSETQ. The CDR3 spans 12 residues. CDR3 sequence reads: CASSPYYNEQFF.

CDR3 amino acids: CASSFWTGAGNTIYF. The J gene is TRBJ1-3, the V gene TRBV7-2. CDR1 and CDR2 from the germline V gene are SGHTA and FQGNSA. CDR3 size: 15 residues.

The chain joins TRBV4-3 to TRBJ1-4; lacking DNA, the TRBD1 call made by TCRdb goes unchecked. The V gene's germline CDR1 is LGHNA and CDR2 YSLEER. The CDR3 extends over 15 amino acids. The CDR3 region is CASSQERQGREKLFF.

The J gene is TRBJ2-1, the V gene TRBV30; with no DNA, the TCRdb D assignment of TRBD2 cannot be verified. CDR1 and CDR2 from the germline V gene are GTSNPN and SVGIG (reference sequence). This CDR3 has 15 amino acids. This CDR3 reads CAWRGGTSVYNEQFF.

The chain carries TRBV6-5 and TRBJ2-7; with no DNA, the TCRdb D assignment of TRBD2 cannot be verified. Germline CDR1 is MNHEY and CDR2 is SVGAGI. This CDR3 is built from 15 residues. The CDR3 sequence is CASSYPRGSHYEQYF.

The rearrangement joins TRBV18 to TRBJ2-7; TCRdb's assignment of TRBD1 cannot be checked, as there is no DNA. Germline CDR1 reads KGHSH; CDR2 reads LQKENI. The CDR3 consists of 15 residues. Here the CDR3 reads CASSPRGEGVNEQYF.

The rearrangement links TRBV12-3 or TRBV12-4 to TRBJ2-4; TCRdb designates TRBD1, a call that cannot be tested without DNA. The CDR3 spans 15 residues. Here the CDR3 reads CASSPRGKDKNIQYF.

This chain uses TRBV27 with TRBJ2-1; TCRdb indicates TRBD1, and absent DNA this call remains unverified. Per germline, CDR1 MNHEY and CDR2 SMNVEV (reference sequence). This CDR3 comprises 15 residues. CDR3 loop: CASSLDRASYNEQFF.

The chain is built from TRBV5-1 and TRBJ2-1; TCRdb lists TRBD2, though no DNA is available to test this call. Germline V gene data show CDR1 as SGHRS and CDR2 as YFSETQ. This CDR3 is 14 amino acids long. The CDR3 protein is CASSLVATFNEQFF.

This sequence joins TRBV4-3 and TRBJ2-5; no DNA is available, so the TRBD1 call from TCRdb remains unchecked. This CDR3 comprises 15 residues. In germline, CDR1 is LGHNA, CDR2 YSLEER. The CDR3: CASSRGTFEAETQYF.

The rearrangement links TRBV6-5 to TRBJ2-3; TCRdb selects TRBD2, and the lack of DNA leaves this call unchecked. CDR1 and CDR2 from the germline V gene are MNHEY and SVGAGI. CDR3 size: 17 residues. This chain's CDR3 is CASSYEGAGGPTDTQYF.

V gene TRBV29-1 combines with J gene TRBJ2-5; the TRBD2 assignment by TCRdb is unverifiable without DNA. Germline V gene sequence: CDR1 SQVTM, CDR2 ANQGSEA. This CDR3 contains 14 residues. CDR3 sequence: CSGRRAGVQETQYF.

CDR3 sequence reads: CSAQLALRSYNEQFF. This chain uses TRBV20-1 with TRBJ2-1; with no DNA, the TCRdb D assignment of TRBD2 cannot be verified. The CDR3 extends over 15 amino acids. In germline, CDR1 is DFQATT, CDR2 SNEGSKA (reference sequence).

J is TRBJ2-1 and V is TRBV18; TCRdb returns TRBD1, unconfirmable since there is no DNA. Germline V gives CDR1 KGHSH, CDR2 LQKENI. The CDR3 is 18 amino acids. CDR3 in amino acids: CASSPPPGTGDSYNEQFF.

The J gene is TRBJ1-1, the V gene TRBV5-4. This CDR3 has 13 amino acids. Germline values: CDR1 SGHNT, CDR2 YYREEE (reference sequence). CDR3 sequence reads: CASSLVRDSSAFF.

This chain joins TRBV3-1 and TRBJ2-3; TCRdb designates TRBD1, a call that cannot be tested without DNA. The length of the CDR3 is 16 residues. Germline assignment: CDR1 LGHDT and CDR2 YNNKEL (reference sequence). The CDR3 sequence is CASSSSTGTNTDTQYF.

This chain uses TRBV5-1 with TRBJ1-2; TCRdb names TRBD1, which stays unverified in the absence of DNA. The CDR3 runs to 15 residues. Germline assignment: CDR1 SGHRS and CDR2 YFSETQ. CDR3 sequence: CASSGTGIANYGYTF. Full variable domain (remainder filled in from reference TRBV5-1 and TRBJ1-2): KAGVTQTPRYLIKTRGQQVTLSCSPISGHRSVSWYQQTPGQGLQFLFEYFSETQRNKGNFPGRFSGRQFSNSRSEMNVSTLELGDSALYLCASSGTGIANYGYTFGSGTRLTVV.

This sequence joins TRBV29-1 and TRBJ2-2; TCRdb's D gene call, TRBD1, goes unchecked for lack of DNA. CDR3 size: 18 residues. Germline V gene lookup returns CDR1 SQVTM and CDR2 ANQGSEA. Here the CDR3 reads CSVEGIIGQGGYTGELFF.

The chain uses TRBV28 and TRBJ2-1; TCRdb reports TRBD2, a call that lacks DNA to check it against. CDR1 and CDR2 (germline): MDHEN, SYDVKM. The CDR3 consists of 15 residues. CDR3 sequence reads: CASSQRDSRYNEQFF.

This chain connects TRBV12-3 or TRBV12-4 to TRBJ2-1; there is no DNA to check the TCRdb D call of TRBD1. This CDR3 has 15 amino acids. CDR3: CASSRDRGSYNEQFF.

The V gene is TRBV9, the J gene TRBJ2-5; with no DNA, the TCRdb D assignment of TRBD1 cannot be verified. Looked up from germline, CDR1 is SGDLS and CDR2 is YYNGEE. The CDR3 extends over 14 amino acids. The CDR3 loop reads CASSIRQGQETQYF.

The V gene is TRBV7-2, the J gene TRBJ2-1. CDR3 length equals 15 residues. The germline V gene encodes CDR1 SGHTA and CDR2 FQGNSA. The CDR3 here is CASRGSGISYNEQFF.

V and J are TRBV7-9 and TRBJ1-1; TCRdb names TRBD1, which stays unverified in the absence of DNA. Germline loops: CDR1 SEHNR, CDR2 FQNEAQ (reference sequence). CDR3 length: 15 amino acids. CDR3 sequence reads: CASSYLTGMGTEAFF.

V is TRBV27 and J is TRBJ2-1; absent DNA, TCRdb's TRBD2 call cannot be checked. Germline values: CDR1 MNHEY, CDR2 SMNVEV (reference sequence). The CDR3 consists of 21 residues. The CDR3 spells CASSPIGRTSGGGSSYNEQFF.

The chain is built from TRBV11-2 and TRBJ2-2. This CDR3 is 14 amino acids long. CDR1 SGHAT and CDR2 FQNNGV come from the germline V gene. CDR3 sequence reads: CASSFFGNTGELFF.

The chain recombines TRBV4-3 with TRBJ1-2. Germline V lookup: CDR1 LGHNA, CDR2 YSLEER. The CDR3 runs 15 residues. CDR3 region: CASSQDRVGLYGYTF.